Following are 20 T cell receptor beta chains from one sample sequenced in a study of blood T cell repertoires in COVID-19. Clones were read by immunoSEQ multiplex PCR, and TCRdb kept only the in-frame ones, dropping some. The repertoire holds 110,000 to 150,000 clones, 85% seen once, with less than 7% in the top ten. The sequencing input was PBMCs or T cells enriched from blood (not recorded which). Source of these receptors: a woman in her thirties or forties who had recovered from COVID-19.

J is TRBJ2-7 and V is TRBV27; TRBD1 is a possible D gene (8 bases). The germline gives CDR1 MNHEY, CDR2 SMNVEV (reference sequence). This CDR3 is 15 amino acids long. The germline V and J ends were trimmed by 5 bases and 2 bases, with 16 bases remaining between them. CDR3 amino acids: CASSQGAGETYEQYF. For the CDR3, the DNA is TGTGCCAGCAGTCAGGGGGCGGGGGAGACCTACGAGCAGTACTTC.

The chain joins TRBV7-9 to TRBJ1-2; D not certain. Germline V CDR1 and CDR2: SEHNR, FQNEAQ (reference sequence). This CDR3 has 13 residues. Trimming left V 5 bases short and J 5 bases short, with 12 bases between. This CDR3 reads CASSPGISYGYTF. Here the CDR3 DNA reads TGTGCCAGCAGCCCGGGTATCTCATATGGCTACACCTTC.

This chain links TRBV4-2 with TRBJ2-7; a weak D match, TRBD2 (6 bases). CDR1 is LGHNA and CDR2 is YNFKEQ in the germline V gene. Trimming removed 3 bases from V and 2 bases from J, with 14 bases in between. This CDR3 is 15 amino acids long. The CDR3 DNA is TGTGCCAGCAGCCAGACCGGGACTCTTCCCTACGAGCAGTACTTC. It codes for CASSQTGTLPYEQYF.

The gene calls are TRBV10-3 and TRBJ1-1; a possible D gene is TRBD1 (6 bases). V lost 2 bases, J lost 0 bases, and 10 bases lay in between. Germline V gene sequence: CDR1 ENHRY, CDR2 SYGVKD. The CDR3 sequence is 15 residues long. The CDR3 sequence: CAISEGQTLNTEAFF. In DNA, the CDR3 is TGTGCCATCAGTGAGGGACAGACCCTGAACACTGAAGCTTTCTTT.

The gene calls are TRBV6-5 and TRBJ1-2; the D gene is possibly TRBD1 (6 bases). The germline V gene has CDR1 MNHEY and CDR2 SVGAGI. V was pared by 7 bases and J by 8 bases, with 17 bases between. This CDR3 region has 13 residues. The CDR3 reads CASNTPGGGGYTF. The CDR3 DNA sequence: TGTGCCAGCAACACCCCGGGAGGGGGAGGCTACACCTTC.

The chain links TRBV5-6 to TRBJ1-1; maybe TRBD1 (5 bases). The CDR3 length is 12 residues. Trimming removed 0 bases at V and 10 bases at J, with 10 bases between. Germline V CDR1 and CDR2: SGHDT, YYEEEE. CDR3 sequence (DNA): TGTGCCAGCAGCTTGGGAGTCGGGGGAGCTTTCTTT. Translation gives CASSLGVGGAFF.

The chain uses TRBV28 and TRBJ2-2; 7 nucleotides agree with TRBD2. J gave up 7 bases and V 6 bases, and 11 bases lay outside the gene matches. There are 15 residues in the CDR3. CDR1 and CDR2 from the germline V gene are MDHEN and SYDVKM. DNA of the CDR3: TGTGCCAGCAGCCCGGGGGGTCAGAGCGTCGGGGAGCTGTTTTTT. It is translated as CASSPGGQSVGELFF.

The table lists this clone with a count of one. The CDR3 reads CASSEAEFNQPQHF. DNA for the CDR3: TGTGCCAGCAGTGAAGCAGAGTTCAATCAGCCCCAGCATTTT. The chain has TRBV2 and TRBJ1-5; no definite D call. The germline CDR1 and CDR2 sequences are SNHLY and FYNNEI. CDR3 size: 14 residues. V lost 0 bases and J 3 bases, leaving 6 bases between the germline ends. The entire variable domain, with the rest obtained from reference TRBV2 and TRBJ1-5, is as follows: EPEVTQTPSHQVTQMGQEVILRCVPISNHLYFYWYRQILGQKVEFLVSFYNNEISEKSEIFDDQFSVERPDGSNFTLKIRSTKLEDSAMYFCASSEAEFNQPQHFGDGTRLSIL.

J is TRBJ2-6 and V is TRBV10-3; tentatively, D is TRBD1 (5 bases). The V gene's germline CDR1 is ENHRY and CDR2 SYGVKD. Trimming pared 4 bases from V and 0 bases from J, leaving 16 bases between. The CDR3 has 18 residues. The CDR3 spells CAISAGQGPPSGANVLTF. DNA of the CDR3: TGTGCCATCAGTGCAGGTCAGGGTCCCCCCTCTGGGGCCAACGTCCTGACTTTC.

The J gene is TRBJ1-4, the V gene TRBV11-2, with 8 bases that match TRBD1. V lost 5 bases and J lost 8; bases outside the gene matches: 7. Germline CDR1 reads SGHAT; CDR2 reads FQNNGV. The length of the CDR3 is 14 residues. The DNA for the CDR3 is TGTGCCAGCAGCCCGACAGGGGTAGTGGAAAAACTGTTTTTT. It codes for CASSPTGVVEKLFF.

This clone appeared once. The CDR3: CASSTRSQGALHF. The CDR3 DNA reads as TGTGCCAGCAGTACCCGGTCGCAAGGGGCCCTCCACTTT. The rearrangement links TRBV6-5 to TRBJ1-6, with D perhaps matching TRBD1 (5 bases). The V gene's germline CDR1 is MNHEY and CDR2 SVGAGI. V lost 5 bases, J lost 14 bases, and 16 bases lay in between. This CDR3 has 13 residues.

This rearrangement joins TRBV5-4 to TRBJ2-1; 9 nucleotides agree with TRBD2. Trimming removed 4 bases from V and 6 bases from J; junction bases left unmatched: 8. The CDR3 has 15 residues. Per germline, CDR1 SGHNT and CDR2 YYREEE (reference sequence). CDR3 bases: TGTGCCAGCAGCCGCCCCGGGACTAGCCTCAATGAGCAGTTCTTC. Translation: CASSRPGTSLNEQFF.

The chain recombines TRBV21-1 with TRBJ1-4. TRBV21-1 is deemed a pseudogene. There are 17 residues in the CDR3. CDR3 residues: CASGDCREFLTNEKLFF. The CDR3 nucleotides read TGTGCCAGTGGGGACTGCCGTGAGTTCTTAACTAATGAAAAACTGTTTTTT.

This sequence joins TRBV5-1 and TRBJ1-1; perhaps TRBD1 as D (5 bases). The CDR3 sequence is 14 residues long. Germline lookup yields CDR1 SGHRS and CDR2 YFSETQ. V was clipped by 9 bases and J by 3 bases, with 18 bases between them. The CDR3 reads CATAFGGDDTEAFF. The CDR3 DNA follows: TGCGCCACCGCCTTCGGGGGGGATGACACTGAAGCTTTCTTT.

The chain joins TRBV19 to TRBJ2-2; perhaps TRBD2 as D (6 bases). This CDR3 contains 14 residues. Germline assignment: CDR1 LNHDA and CDR2 SQIVND (reference sequence). The V end lost 10 bases, the J end lost 2 bases, and 14 bases lay between the germline ends. The CDR3 nucleotides read TGTGCCACTAAGACGGGACTCAACACCGGGGAGCTGTTTTTT. This sequence encodes CATKTGLNTGELFF. Variable domain in full (rest from reference TRBV19 and TRBJ2-2): DGGITQSPKYLFRKEGQNVTLSCEQNLNHDAMYWYRQDPGQGLRLIYYSQIVNDFQKGDIAEGYSVSREKKESFPLTVTSAQKNPTAFYLCATKTGLNTGELFFGEGSRLTVL.

This clone was seen just once. This sequence joins TRBV10-3 and TRBJ1-5; 8 nucleotides align to TRBD1. The CDR3 sequence is 13 residues long. Germline V gives CDR1 ENHRY, CDR2 SYGVKD. V was pared by 5 bases and J by 7 bases, with 4 bases of the junction left unmatched. The DNA for the CDR3 is TGTGCCATCAGTCAGGGGGCTGGGCAGCCCCAGCATTTT. Translation: CAISQGAGQPQHF.

This chain joins TRBV7-9 and TRBJ1-4; D ambiguous. Germline values: CDR1 SEHNR, CDR2 FQNEAQ (reference sequence). The CDR3 spans 16 residues. V gave up 7 bases and J gave up 6 bases, with 21 bases separating them. CDR3 DNA sequence: TGTGCCAGCACCCTTATGACCACAGCCATTGATGAAAAACTGTTTTTT. Translating gives CASTLMTTAIDEKLFF.

This clone was found once. This chain links TRBV10-3 with TRBJ1-6, with unresolved D. The CDR3 is made up of 14 amino acids. Looked up from germline, CDR1 is ENHRY and CDR2 is SYGVKD. V was trimmed by 4 bases and J by 8 bases, leaving 12 bases between them. The CDR3 bases are TGTGCCATCAGTGTGCGATCGGAGGATTCACCCCTCCACTTT. Residues: CAISVRSEDSPLHF.

This rearrangement joins TRBV7-9 to TRBJ1-2, with 7 bases matching TRBD1. The CDR3 covers 16 residues. CDR1 and CDR2 from the germline V gene are SEHNR and FQNEAQ (reference sequence). With 0 bases clipped from V and 6 bases from J, the junction kept 10 bases outside the gene matches. CDR3 sequence: CASSLARSDREDGYTF. CDR3 in DNA: TGTGCCAGCAGCTTAGCGCGGTCAGACAGGGAGGATGGCTACACCTTC.

This clone was observed a single time. J is TRBJ1-5 and V is TRBV14; D unresolved. CDR3 length: 15 residues. Germline loops: CDR1 SGHDN, CDR2 FVKESK. V was trimmed by 2 bases and J by 2 bases, leaving 10 bases between them. The CDR3 coding sequence is TGTGCCAGCAGCCAAACCAGGAAGGGCAATCAGCCCCAGCATTTT. This codes for CASSQTRKGNQPQHF.